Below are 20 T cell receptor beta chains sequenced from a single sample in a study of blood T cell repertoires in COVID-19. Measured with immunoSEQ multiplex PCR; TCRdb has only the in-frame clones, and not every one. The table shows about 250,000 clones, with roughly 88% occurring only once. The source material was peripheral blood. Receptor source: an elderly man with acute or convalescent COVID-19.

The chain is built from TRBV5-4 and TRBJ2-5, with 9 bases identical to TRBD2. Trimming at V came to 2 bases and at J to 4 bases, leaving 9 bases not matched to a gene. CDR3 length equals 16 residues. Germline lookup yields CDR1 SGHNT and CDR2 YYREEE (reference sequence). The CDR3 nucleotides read TGTGCCAGCAGCTTATCGCGGGGGGGCGTTGGAGAGACCCAGTACTTC. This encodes CASSLSRGGVGETQYF.

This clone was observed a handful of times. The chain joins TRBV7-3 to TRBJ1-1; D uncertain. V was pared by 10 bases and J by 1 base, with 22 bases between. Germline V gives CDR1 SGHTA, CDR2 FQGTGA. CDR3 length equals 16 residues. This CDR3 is CATTNPGSPRNTEAFF. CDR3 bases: TGTGCCACCACGAACCCGGGGTCGCCTCGGAACACTGAAGCTTTCTTT. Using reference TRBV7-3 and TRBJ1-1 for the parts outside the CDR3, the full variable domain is GAGVSQTPSNKVTEKGKYVELRCDPISGHTALYWYRQSLGQGPEFLIYFQGTGAADDSGLPNDRFFAVRPEGSVSTLKIQRTERGDSAVYLCATTNPGSPRNTEAFFGQGTRLTVV.

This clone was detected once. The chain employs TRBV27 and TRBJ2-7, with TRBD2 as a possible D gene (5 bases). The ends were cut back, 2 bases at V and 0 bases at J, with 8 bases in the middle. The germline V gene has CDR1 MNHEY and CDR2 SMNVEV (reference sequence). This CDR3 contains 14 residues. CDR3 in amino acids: CASSLMGDSYEQYF. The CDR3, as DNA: TGTGCCAGCAGTTTAATGGGAGACTCCTACGAGCAGTACTTC.

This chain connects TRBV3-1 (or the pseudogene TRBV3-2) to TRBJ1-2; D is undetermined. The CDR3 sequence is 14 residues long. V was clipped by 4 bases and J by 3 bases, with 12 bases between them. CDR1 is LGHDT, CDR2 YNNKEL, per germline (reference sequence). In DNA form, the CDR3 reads TGTGCCAGCAGCCTAACCACAGTGGACTATGGCTACACCTTC. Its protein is CASSLTTVDYGYTF.

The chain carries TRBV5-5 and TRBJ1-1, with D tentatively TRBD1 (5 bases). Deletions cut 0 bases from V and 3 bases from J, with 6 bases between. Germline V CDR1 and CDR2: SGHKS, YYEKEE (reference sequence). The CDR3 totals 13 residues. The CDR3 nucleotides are TGTGCCAGCAGCTTGGCGGGGGACACTGAAGCTTTCTTT. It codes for CASSLAGDTEAFF.

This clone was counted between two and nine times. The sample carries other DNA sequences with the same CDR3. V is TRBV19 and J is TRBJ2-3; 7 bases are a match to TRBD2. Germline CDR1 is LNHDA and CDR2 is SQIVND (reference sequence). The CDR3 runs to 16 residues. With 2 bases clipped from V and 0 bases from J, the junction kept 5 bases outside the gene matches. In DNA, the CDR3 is TGTGCCAGTAGTATACGCAGCGGGACTAGCACAGATACGCAGTATTTT. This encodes CASSIRSGTSTDTQYF. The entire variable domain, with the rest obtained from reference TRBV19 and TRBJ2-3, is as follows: DGGITQSPKYLFRKEGQNVTLSCEQNLNHDAMYWYRQDPGQGLRLIYYSQIVNDFQKGDIAEGYSVSREKKESFPLTVTSAQKNPTAFYLCASSIRSGTSTDTQYFGPGTRLTVL.

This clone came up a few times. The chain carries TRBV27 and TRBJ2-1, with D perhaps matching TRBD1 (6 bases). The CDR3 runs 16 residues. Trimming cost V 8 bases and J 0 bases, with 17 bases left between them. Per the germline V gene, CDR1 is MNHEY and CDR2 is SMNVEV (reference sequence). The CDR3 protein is CASQRQAPYSYNEQFF. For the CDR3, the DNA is TGTGCCAGCCAACGACAGGCTCCTTACTCCTACAATGAGCAGTTCTTC.

CDR3 DNA sequence: TGTGCCAGCAGTTTACCGCAGGGGGTTTCAAACTATGGCTACACCTTC. Translating it yields CASSLPQGVSNYGYTF. The V gene is TRBV28, the J gene TRBJ1-2; 7 positions match TRBD1. Germline assignment: CDR1 MDHEN and CDR2 SYDVKM. V lost 2 bases to trimming and J lost 2 bases; unmatched junction nucleotides: 8. This CDR3 spans 16 amino acids.

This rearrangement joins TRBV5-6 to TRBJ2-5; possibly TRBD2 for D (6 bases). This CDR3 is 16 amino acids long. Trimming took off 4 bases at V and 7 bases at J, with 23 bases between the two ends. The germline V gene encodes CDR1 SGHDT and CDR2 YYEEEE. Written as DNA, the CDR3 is TGTGCCAGCAGCAGACGGCGGGACCCCTTATTAAGGACCCAGTACTTC. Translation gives CASSRRRDPLLRTQYF.

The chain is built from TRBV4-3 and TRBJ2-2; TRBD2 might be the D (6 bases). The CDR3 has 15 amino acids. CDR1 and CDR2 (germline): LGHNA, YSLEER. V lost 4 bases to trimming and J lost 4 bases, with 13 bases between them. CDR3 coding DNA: TGCGCCAGCAGCCTAGACGTCGGGAGCACCGGGGAGCTGTTTTTT. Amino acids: CASSLDVGSTGELFF.

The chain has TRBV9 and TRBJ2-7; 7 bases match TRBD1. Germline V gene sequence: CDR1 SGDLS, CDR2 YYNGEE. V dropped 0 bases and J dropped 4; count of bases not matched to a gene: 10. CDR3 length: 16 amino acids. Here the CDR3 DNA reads TGTGCCAGCAGCGTAGCCGCACAGGGGCGAATTTACGAGCAGTACTTC. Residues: CASSVAAQGRIYEQYF.

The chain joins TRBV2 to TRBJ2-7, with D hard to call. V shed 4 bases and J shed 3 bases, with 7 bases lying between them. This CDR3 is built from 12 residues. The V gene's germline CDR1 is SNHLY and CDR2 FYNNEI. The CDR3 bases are TGTGCCAGCAGTGCGGTTTTCTACGAGCAGTACTTC. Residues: CASSAVFYEQYF.

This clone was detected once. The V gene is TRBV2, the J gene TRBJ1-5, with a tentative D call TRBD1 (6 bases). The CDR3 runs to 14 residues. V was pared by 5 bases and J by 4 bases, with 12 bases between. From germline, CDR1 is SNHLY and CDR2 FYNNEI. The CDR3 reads CASSFDRSNQPQHF. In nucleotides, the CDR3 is TGTGCCAGCAGTTTCGACAGGAGTAATCAGCCCCAGCATTTT.

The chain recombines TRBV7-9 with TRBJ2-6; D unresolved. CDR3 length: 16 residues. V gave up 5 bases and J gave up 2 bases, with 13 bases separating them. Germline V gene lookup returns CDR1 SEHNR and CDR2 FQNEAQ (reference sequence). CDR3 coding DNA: TGTGCCAGCAGCCCACCGGGTAAGGCTGGGGCCAACGTCCTGACTTTC. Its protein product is CASSPPGKAGANVLTF.

The CDR3 sequence: CASSLSTGLTDTQYF. CDR3 nucleotide sequence: TGTGCCAGCTCACTATCGACAGGGCTCACAGATACGCAGTATTTT. This chain uses TRBV18 with TRBJ2-3, with 7 bases identical to TRBD1. J was trimmed by 2 bases and V by 4 bases; bases with no gene match: 6. This CDR3 has 15 amino acids. The germline gives CDR1 KGHSH, CDR2 LQKENI.

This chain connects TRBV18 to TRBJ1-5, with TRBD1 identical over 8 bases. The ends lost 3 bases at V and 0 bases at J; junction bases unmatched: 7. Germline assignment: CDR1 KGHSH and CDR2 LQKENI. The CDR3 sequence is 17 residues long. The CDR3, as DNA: TGTGCCAGCTCACCGGGCAGGGGGCTTTATAGCAATCAGCCCCAGCATTTT. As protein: CASSPGRGLYSNQPQHF. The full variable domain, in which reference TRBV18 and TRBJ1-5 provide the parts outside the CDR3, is NAGVMQNPRHLVRRRGQEARLRCSPMKGHSHVYWYRQLPEEGLKFMVYLQKENIIDESGMPKERFSAEFPKEGPSILRIQQVVRGDSAAYFCASSPGRGLYSNQPQHFGDGTRLSIL.

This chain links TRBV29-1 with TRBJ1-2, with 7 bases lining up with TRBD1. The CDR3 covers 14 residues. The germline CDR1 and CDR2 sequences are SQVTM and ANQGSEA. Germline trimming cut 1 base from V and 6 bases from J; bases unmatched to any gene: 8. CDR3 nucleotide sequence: TGCAGCGTTGAAGTGAGGGGGCGAGGCGATGGCTACACCTTC. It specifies CSVEVRGRGDGYTF.

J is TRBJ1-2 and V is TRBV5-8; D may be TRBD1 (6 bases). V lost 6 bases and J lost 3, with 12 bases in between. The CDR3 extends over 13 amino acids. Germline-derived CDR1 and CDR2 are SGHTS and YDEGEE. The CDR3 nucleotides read TGTGCCAGCAACTACAGGGATGACTATGGCTACACCTTC. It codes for CASNYRDDYGYTF.

The CDR3 sequence: CSVSGTGEGEQYF. The CDR3 nucleotides read TGCAGCGTTTCCGGGACAGGTGAAGGCGAGCAGTACTTC. This sequence joins TRBV29-1 and TRBJ2-7; TRBD1 matches 8 bases. Germline CDR1 SQVTM, CDR2 ANQGSEA. The CDR3 loop spans 13 amino acids. With 5 bases clipped from V and 6 bases from J, the junction kept 9 bases outside the gene matches.

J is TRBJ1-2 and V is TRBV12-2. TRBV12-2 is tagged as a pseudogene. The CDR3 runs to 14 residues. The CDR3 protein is CASRSPYRLPGYTF. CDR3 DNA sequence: TGTGCAAGTCGCTCTCCTTACCGACTACCTGGCTACACCTTC.